Following are 13 T cell receptor beta chains from one sample sequenced in a study of blood T cell repertoires in COVID-19. Only in-frame clones appear in the TCRdb table, and some are missing; sequencing was by immunoSEQ multiplex PCR. The sample has 100,000 to 150,000 clones, approximately 88% seen once. Sequencing input: peripheral blood. The receptors here all came from a woman in her 30s who had recovered from COVID-19.

This clone was seen once. The chain uses TRBV7-9 and TRBJ1-3; D gene unclear. Trimming stripped 2 bases from V and 4 bases from J, with 15 bases between. The CDR3 length is 16 residues. CDR1 is SEHNR, CDR2 FQNEAQ, per germline (reference sequence). The CDR3 DNA sequence: TGTGCCAGCAGCTTATTGGGCGACGGAAGAGGAAACACCATATATTTT. This encodes CASSLLGDGRGNTIYF.

This clone was counted once. The chain links TRBV15 to TRBJ2-3, with 7 bases that match TRBD2. Unmatched junction bases numbered 10, after V lost 5 bases and J lost 2 bases. Germline V CDR1 and CDR2: LNHNV, YYDKDF (reference sequence). This CDR3 comprises 16 residues. CDR3: CATSGGAGPPTDTQYF. DNA for the CDR3: TGTGCCACCAGCGGGGGAGCGGGGCCACCCACAGATACGCAGTATTTT.

The chain couples TRBV25-1 to TRBJ2-1, with TRBD1 identical over 8 bases. Unmatched junction bases numbered 11, after V lost 8 bases and J lost 8 bases. In germline, CDR1 is MGHDK, CDR2 SYGVNS. This CDR3 has 14 residues. CDR3 coding DNA: TGTGCCAGCGTCTTTACAGGGGGAAGGGATGAGCAGTTCTTC. This encodes CASVFTGGRDEQFF.

The CDR3 bases are TGTGCCAGCGGGACAGGACAAGCAGATACGCAGTATTTT. Amino acid sequence: CASGTGQADTQYF. This sequence joins TRBV7-8 and TRBJ2-3, with TRBD1 identical over 8 bases. Germline CDR1 reads SGHVS; CDR2 reads FQNEAQ. The V segment lost 8 bases and the J segment 4 bases; nucleotides outside the gene matches: 5. There are 13 residues in the CDR3.

This clone was observed a few times. The J gene is TRBJ2-1, the V gene TRBV29-1; D gene uncertain. Germline CDR1 reads SQVTM; CDR2 reads ANQGSEA. Trimming took off 3 bases at V and 7 bases at J, with 10 bases between the two ends. The CDR3 spans 12 residues. CDR3: CSVDWAQNEQFF. In DNA form, the CDR3 reads TGCAGCGTTGACTGGGCCCAAAATGAGCAGTTCTTC.

This sequence joins TRBV25-1 and TRBJ1-1, with D possibly being TRBD1 (5 bases). Germline CDR1 MGHDK, CDR2 SYGVNS. The CDR3 length is 15 residues. Between the trimmed V and J ends, which lost 1 base and 1 base, there was a span of 10 bases. The CDR3 bases are TGTGCCAGCAGTGAATTAGCCAGGGCGAACACTGAAGCTTTCTTT. Its protein product is CASSELARANTEAFF.

In DNA, the CDR3 is TGTGCCAGCAGGCTGCGGGAGTTGGGCTACGAGCAGTACTTC. This codes for CASRLRELGYEQYF. V and J are TRBV6-5 and TRBJ2-7; TRBD2 aligns across 7 bases. From germline, CDR1 is MNHEY and CDR2 SVGAGI. The V gene end was trimmed by 6 bases and the J gene end by 3 bases; junction bases not matched to a gene: 8. CDR3 size: 14 residues.

This CDR3 reads CASLFTRDSEAFF. The CDR3 DNA reads TGTGCCAGTCTTTTCACCCGGGACAGTGAAGCTTTCTTT. This chain uses TRBV7-2 with TRBJ1-1; TRBD1 aligns across 7 bases. With 9 bases clipped from V and 7 bases from J, the junction kept 11 bases outside the gene matches. Germline V gene data show CDR1 as SGHTA and CDR2 as FQGNSA. This CDR3 spans 13 amino acids.

The chain is built from TRBV19 and TRBJ1-4, with a weak D call TRBD1 (5 bases). CDR3 length: 14 residues. Trimming left V 0 bases short and J 6 bases short, with 8 bases between. Looked up from germline, CDR1 is LNHDA and CDR2 is SQIVND (reference sequence). In DNA form, the CDR3 reads TGTGCCAGTAGTATAGAGGACACCGATGAAAAACTGTTTTTT. It is translated as CASSIEDTDEKLFF. Variable domain in full (rest from reference TRBV19 and TRBJ1-4): DGGITQSPKYLFRKEGQNVTLSCEQNLNHDAMYWYRQDPGQGLRLIYYSQIVNDFQKGDIAEGYSVSREKKESFPLTVTSAQKNPTAFYLCASSIEDTDEKLFFGSGTQLSVL.

The chain uses TRBV3-1 (or the pseudogene TRBV3-2) and TRBJ1-2, with 8 nucleotides matching TRBD1. Germline CDR1 is LGHDT and CDR2 is YNNKEL (reference sequence). The CDR3 loop spans 16 amino acids. The V segment lost 4 bases and the J segment 3 bases; nucleotides outside the gene matches: 10. The CDR3 DNA follows: TGTGCCAGCAGCCTCTGGACCAGGGGGCGCGACTATGGCTACACCTTC. Protein: CASSLWTRGRDYGYTF.

This clone was detected only once. The chain has TRBV4-2 and TRBJ1-2; no reliable D call. V lost 1 base to trimming and J lost 0 bases, with 6 bases between them. The V gene's germline CDR1 is LGHNA and CDR2 YNFKEQ. This CDR3 has 14 residues. CDR3: CASSQVSANYGYTF. Written as DNA, the CDR3 is TGTGCCAGCAGCCAAGTCAGCGCTAACTATGGCTACACCTTC.

V usage is TRBV19 and J usage is TRBJ2-7; 8 bases are a match to TRBD2. Germline lookup yields CDR1 LNHDA and CDR2 SQIVND (reference sequence). The CDR3 has 15 amino acids. The junction had 8 bases not matched to a gene; V was cut back by 3 bases and J by 4 bases. CDR3 sequence: CASSIESGSVYEQYF. The CDR3 DNA is TGTGCCAGTAGTATCGAAAGCGGGAGTGTGTACGAGCAGTACTTC.

The J gene is TRBJ2-6, the V gene TRBV19, with 7 positions matching TRBD2. Trimming removed 3 bases from V and 0 bases from J; junction bases left unmatched: 5. The CDR3 covers 17 residues. The germline V gene has CDR1 LNHDA and CDR2 SQIVND (reference sequence). CDR3 in amino acids: CASSMRGSRSGANVLTF. The CDR3 DNA reads as TGTGCCAGTAGTATGCGGGGGAGTCGCTCTGGGGCCAACGTCCTGACTTTC.